This T cell receptor beta chain was obtained from a study of cytomegalovirus exposure and HLA in healthy donors. Findings of the study overall: Solely CMV serostatus was available to characterize immune exposure. The study put under 200 TCR beta chains on its list as cytomegalovirus-associated.

Comment on this clone: The antigen remains unidentified. Mismatch with germline at one junction end may stem from a read error.

PCR used 60 Vbeta primers and 13 Jbeta primers. Assay used: immunoSEQ multiplex PCR; TCRdb lists only in-frame clones, some missing. The sample lists more than 60,000 clones; about four fifths were seen once. This CDR3 has 16 residues. Germline V CDR1 and CDR2: MNHNY, SVGAGI (reference sequence). Source material: PBMCs. The chain is built from TRBV6-6 and TRBJ2-5; 8 bases agree with TRBD1. This clonotype was sampled from a woman aged 40 to 50 in good health and CMV-seropositive. The CDR3 loop is CVSSNYRGANEETQYF. For the CDR3, the DNA is TGTGTCAGCAGTAACTACAGGGGGGCAAACGAAGAGACCCAGTACTTC.